The 29 T cell receptor beta chains given below trace back to one sample, sequenced in a study of blood T cell repertoires in COVID-19. Here immunoSEQ multiplex PCR was the method, and the copy in TCRdb shows in-frame clones only, minus some. The repertoire consists of a few hundred thousand clones, with about 85% occurring once and the leading ten covering around 3.4%. Sequenced material: peripheral blood. These receptors originate from a young woman with acute or convalescent COVID-19.

The gene calls are TRBV6-5 and TRBJ1-1; D not certain. The CDR3 consists of 15 residues. The ends were cut back, 4 bases at V and 4 bases at J, with 16 bases in the middle. CDR1 and CDR2 from the germline V gene are MNHEY and SVGAGI. The CDR3 nucleotides read TGTGCCAGCAGTTCGCCGTCTACCGCGGGCACTGAAGCTTTCTTT. Translated: CASSSPSTAGTEAFF.

The rearrangement uses TRBV6-6 and TRBJ2-7, with a tentative D call TRBD2 (6 bases). Germline-derived CDR1 and CDR2 are MNHNY and SVGAGI (reference sequence). The V end was cut by 8 bases, the J end by 7 bases, with 9 bases between. This CDR3 is 10 amino acids long. As DNA, the CDR3 is TGTGCCAGCGGGGGGAGTGAGCAGTACTTC. It specifies CASGGSEQYF.

The V call is TRBV4-1, the J call TRBJ2-6, with D possibly being TRBD1 (6 bases). CDR1 is MGHRA and CDR2 is YSYEKL in the germline V gene. This CDR3 is built from 19 residues. Trimming removed 0 bases at V and 0 bases at J, with 15 bases between. This CDR3 reads CASSQDRATGFSGANVLTF. CDR3 in DNA: TGCGCCAGCAGCCAAGATCGGGCCACAGGGTTCTCTGGGGCCAACGTCCTGACTTTC.

The chain has TRBV12-3 or TRBV12-4 and TRBJ2-7; tentative D call: TRBD2 (5 bases). The CDR3 is 12 amino acids. V shed 6 bases and J shed 3 bases, with 9 bases lying between them. The CDR3 reads CASSFRGYEQYF. DNA of the CDR3: TGTGCCAGCAGCTTTCGGGGCTACGAGCAGTACTTC.

This clone came up once. The gene calls are TRBV6-6 and TRBJ2-1; D is uncertain. The CDR3 is 15 amino acids. V lost 2 bases and J lost 0, with 8 bases in between. In germline, CDR1 is MNHNY, CDR2 SVGAGI (reference sequence). CDR3 amino acids: CASSYSAISYNEQFF. In DNA, the CDR3 is TGTGCCAGCAGTTACAGCGCTATCTCCTACAATGAGCAGTTCTTC.

This clone was observed a single time. The J gene is TRBJ1-1, the V gene TRBV2; D unclear. CDR1 and CDR2 from the germline V gene are SNHLY and FYNNEI. Trimming shortened V by 6 bases and J by 2 bases, and 16 bases separated the two germline ends. The CDR3 spans 15 residues. CDR3 nucleotides: TGTGCCAGCAGCCTAGTATTAGCGGGTAACACTGAAGCTTTCTTT. Protein sequence: CASSLVLAGNTEAFF.

The chain uses TRBV6-1 and TRBJ2-7; possible D gene TRBD1, 5 bases. Germline values: CDR1 MNHNS, CDR2 SASEGT. CDR3 length equals 14 residues. Trimming stripped 1 base from V and 2 bases from J, with 9 bases between. The CDR3 loop is CASSEGGAPYEQYF. CDR3 bases: TGTGCCAGCAGTGAAGGGGGCGCGCCCTACGAGCAGTACTTC.

This chain joins TRBV7-9 and TRBJ1-2, with D unclear. This CDR3 comprises 13 residues. Germline CDR1 reads SEHNR; CDR2 reads FQNEAQ (reference sequence). Trimming removed 3 bases at V and 3 bases at J, with 8 bases between. CDR3 sequence (DNA): TGTGCCAGCAGCTTGCCAGTCTACTATGGCTACACCTTC. Its translation is CASSLPVYYGYTF.

The chain is built from TRBV6-5 and TRBJ2-2, with D tentatively TRBD1 (6 bases). Germline V gene sequence: CDR1 MNHEY, CDR2 SVGAGI. V gave up 0 bases and J gave up 7 bases, with 12 bases separating them. The CDR3 has 15 amino acids. The CDR3 is CASSYSAGAVGELFF. The CDR3, as DNA: TGTGCCAGCAGTTACTCGGCAGGGGCGGTCGGGGAGCTGTTTTTT.

V usage is TRBV2 and J usage is TRBJ1-5; possible D gene TRBD1, 5 bases. Germline V gene sequence: CDR1 SNHLY, CDR2 FYNNEI. This CDR3 has 15 amino acids. Deletions cut 2 bases from V and 1 base from J, with 9 bases between. DNA for the CDR3: TGTGCCAGCAGTGAATCAGGGTACAGCAATCAGCCCCAGCATTTT. It yields the protein CASSESGYSNQPQHF.

The chain recombines TRBV5-4 with TRBJ2-7, with D tentatively TRBD1 (7 bases). V gave up 2 bases and J gave up 3 bases, with 15 bases separating them. Germline-derived CDR1 and CDR2 are SGHNT and YYREEE (reference sequence). The CDR3 is 15 residues long. CDR3: CASSFAAGQNYEQYF. The DNA of the CDR3 is TGTGCCAGCAGCTTTGCCGCGGGACAGAACTACGAGCAGTACTTC.

The chain has TRBV28 and TRBJ1-6; no clear D gene. The length of the CDR3 is 15 residues. The V gene's germline CDR1 is MDHEN and CDR2 SYDVKM. V lost 5 bases and J lost 6, with 14 bases in between. CDR3 sequence: CASSPEGGFNSPLHF. The CDR3 DNA sequence: TGTGCCAGCAGTCCCGAGGGCGGTTTTAATTCACCCCTCCACTTT.

The rearrangement links TRBV12-2 to TRBJ1-1; the DNA was not used to check the table's D call, TRBD1. TRBV12-2 is a documented pseudogene. The CDR3 length is 17 residues. This CDR3 is CASRSRPTGPGCTEAFF. CDR3 coding DNA: TGTGCAAGTCGCTCTCGCCCGACAGGTCCCGGTTGCACTGAAGCTTTCTTT.

CDR3 loop: CASSISGTASYEQYF. The DNA for the CDR3 is TGTGCCAGTAGTATTTCCGGGACAGCAAGCTACGAGCAGTACTTC. V usage is TRBV19 and J usage is TRBJ2-7, with 7 bases lining up with TRBD1. The V and J ends lost 3 bases and 3 bases, in that order; junction bases with no gene match: 8. The CDR3 spans 15 residues. Germline loops: CDR1 LNHDA, CDR2 SQIVND (reference sequence).

The V call is TRBV14, the J call TRBJ1-1; 9 nucleotides align to TRBD1. V dropped 4 bases and J dropped 5; count of bases not matched to a gene: 8. This CDR3 is 15 amino acids long. Germline values: CDR1 SGHDN, CDR2 FVKESK. The CDR3 region is CASSPKQGAGTEAFF. The CDR3 DNA follows: TGTGCCAGCAGCCCAAAACAGGGGGCCGGAACTGAAGCTTTCTTT. The full variable domain, in which reference TRBV14 and TRBJ1-1 provide the parts outside the CDR3, is EAGVTQFPSHSVIEKGQTVTLRCDPISGHDNLYWYRRVMGKEIKFLLHFVKESKQDESGMPNNRFLAERTGGTYSTLKVQPAELEDSGVYFCASSPKQGAGTEAFFGQGTRLTVV.

Only one count was recorded for this clone. This chain uses TRBV6-1 with TRBJ2-3; D not resolved. Trimming left V 1 base short and J 9 bases short, with 5 bases between. The CDR3 consists of 11 residues. CDR1 is MNHNS, CDR2 SASEGT, per germline. CDR3 sequence: CASSEGETQYF. For the CDR3, the DNA is TGTGCCAGCAGTGAAGGAGAGACGCAGTATTTT.

The V call is TRBV6-6, the J call TRBJ2-5; 9 bases match TRBD1. This CDR3 contains 14 residues. The germline gives CDR1 MNHNY, CDR2 SVGAGI (reference sequence). Trimming cost V 3 bases and J 4 bases; bases outside gene matches: 3. The CDR3: CASSYTGGRETQYF. DNA of the CDR3: TGTGCCAGCAGTTATACAGGGGGCAGAGAGACCCAGTACTTC.

The rearrangement uses TRBV4-1 and TRBJ2-1, with 11 bases matching TRBD2. Germline loops: CDR1 MGHRA, CDR2 YSYEKL. Trimming took 1 base from V and 4 from J; bases not matched to a gene: 6. The CDR3 has 17 residues. This CDR3 is CASSQGIAGGSYNEQFF. In DNA form, the CDR3 reads TGCGCCAGCAGCCAAGGAATAGCGGGGGGGTCTTACAATGAGCAGTTCTTC.

The chain employs TRBV5-1 and TRBJ2-5; possible D gene TRBD2, 5 bases. Trimming took 1 base from V and 2 from J, leaving 12 bases between them. The germline gives CDR1 SGHRS, CDR2 YFSETQ. The CDR3 is 15 residues long. The CDR3 nucleotides read TGCGCCAGCAGCTTGAGTCTAGCCCTTCAAGAGACCCAGTACTTC. Amino acid sequence: CASSLSLALQETQYF.

The chain joins TRBV9 to TRBJ1-1; maybe TRBD1 (5 bases). V was cut by 4 bases and J by 4 bases, with 11 bases left in between. Germline CDR1 reads SGDLS; CDR2 reads YYNGEE. CDR3 length: 13 amino acids. In DNA form, the CDR3 reads TGTGCCAGCAGCACAGACAGTAGCACTGAAGCTTTCTTT. Translation: CASSTDSSTEAFF.

The chain is built from TRBV4-1 and TRBJ2-4, with a possible D match to TRBD2 (5 bases). This CDR3 contains 19 residues. The V gene lost 4 bases and the J gene lost 1 base, with 23 bases spanning the gap. From germline, CDR1 is MGHRA and CDR2 YSYEKL. CDR3: CASSPLGGTSLGAKNIQYF. The CDR3 DNA reads as TGCGCCAGCAGCCCACTAGGCGGAACTTCTCTCGGGGCCAAAAACATTCAGTACTTC.

The J gene is TRBJ2-1, the V gene TRBV6-1; TRBD2 aligns across 10 bases. The CDR3 is made up of 18 amino acids. Germline V CDR1 and CDR2: MNHNS, SASEGT. V dropped 4 bases and J dropped 4; count of bases not matched to a gene: 13. The CDR3 DNA follows: TGTGCCAGCAGTGCCCAACCGGTAGCGGGGGGAATATACAATGAGCAGTTCTTC. It specifies CASSAQPVAGGIYNEQFF.

This rearrangement joins TRBV27 to TRBJ2-1; 7 bases match TRBD2. Trimming at V came to 1 base and at J to 3 bases, leaving 9 bases not matched to a gene. The CDR3 extends over 17 amino acids. Germline V gene sequence: CDR1 MNHEY, CDR2 SMNVEV (reference sequence). The CDR3 loop reads CASSLFRSAGLYNEQFF. The CDR3 DNA follows: TGTGCCAGCAGTTTATTTCGTTCAGCGGGGCTCTACAATGAGCAGTTCTTC.

The rearrangement joins TRBV28 to TRBJ1-3; the D is unclear. The V and J ends lost 5 bases and 4 bases respectively, with 12 bases between them. The CDR3 totals 14 residues. The germline CDR1 and CDR2 sequences are MDHEN and SYDVKM. CDR3 protein: CASSPLTWGNTIYF. Written as DNA, the CDR3 is TGTGCCAGCAGTCCCCTCACTTGGGGAAACACCATATATTTT.

This chain joins TRBV19 and TRBJ2-1; D gene ambiguous. V was shortened by 3 bases and J by 5 bases, with 11 bases between the two germline ends. Germline CDR1 and CDR2: LNHDA and SQIVND (reference sequence). The CDR3 extends over 14 amino acids. The CDR3 sequence: CASSITVSNNEQFF. The CDR3 nucleotides read TGTGCCAGTAGTATTACAGTCTCGAACAATGAGCAGTTCTTC.

This clone has more than one count but fewer than ten. The CDR3 reads CASSPKEGSFAFF. The CDR3 DNA reads as TGTGCCAGCAGCCCAAAGGAGGGGTCCTTCGCTTTCTTT. The chain joins TRBV7-6 to TRBJ1-1; tentatively, D is TRBD1 (5 bases). The CDR3 spans 13 residues. CDR1 is SGHVS, CDR2 FNYEAQ, per germline. Trimming left V 5 bases short and J 11 bases short, with 18 bases between.

The chain employs TRBV5-6 and TRBJ2-7; 10 positions match TRBD1. The trim removed 3 bases at V and 3 bases at J, leaving 9 bases unmatched. The germline V gene has CDR1 SGHDT and CDR2 YYEEEE. The CDR3 has 16 amino acids. The CDR3 bases are TGTGCCAGCAGCTGGACCTTGGACAGGGGGGACTACGAGCAGTACTTC. This sequence encodes CASSWTLDRGDYEQYF.

The chain combines TRBV5-6 with TRBJ1-6, with 9 bases fitting TRBD1. V lost 4 bases and J lost 9; bases outside the gene matches: 8. The CDR3 sequence is 15 residues long. Germline V gene data show CDR1 as SGHDT and CDR2 as YYEEEE. CDR3 amino acids: CASSLGTGRGSPLHF. In nucleotides, the CDR3 is TGTGCCAGCAGCCTAGGGACAGGGAGAGGTTCACCCCTCCACTTT.

The rearrangement joins TRBV5-1 to TRBJ1-2; 7 bases are shared with TRBD1. The CDR3 extends over 16 amino acids. Unmatched junction bases numbered 7, after V lost 0 bases and J lost 2 bases. CDR1 and CDR2 (germline): SGHRS, YFSETQ. CDR3 nucleotide sequence: TGCGCCAGCAGCTTGGGGGGGACAGTTGACAACTATGGCTACACCTTC. Its translation: CASSLGGTVDNYGYTF.